The 14 T cell receptor beta chains presented below share a single source sample, sequenced in a study of blood T cell repertoires in COVID-19. The table came from immunoSEQ multiplex PCR; TCRdb's copy has only in-frame clones and leaves some out. The table records more than 300,000 clones, about four fifths of them present only once. The source material was PBMCs or T cells enriched from blood (not recorded which). The source of these receptors is a woman aged 45-65 years who had recovered from COVID-19.

The chain links TRBV3-1 (or the pseudogene TRBV3-2) to TRBJ1-6, with D uncertain. The germline V gene encodes CDR1 LGHDT and CDR2 YNNKEL (reference sequence). V lost 1 base to trimming and J lost 11 bases, with 12 bases between them. The CDR3 covers 14 residues. DNA of the CDR3: TGTGCCAGCAGCCAAGGCGTCCCCGGGGCACCCCTCCACTTT. Translating gives CASSQGVPGAPLHF.

The chain links TRBV6-2 or TRBV6-3 to TRBJ2-1, with 7 positions matching TRBD2. The germline CDR1 and CDR2 sequences are MNHEY and SVGEGT. V shed 6 bases and J 15 bases; nucleotides not matched to a gene: 11. This CDR3 is 12 amino acids long. The CDR3, as DNA: TGTGCCAGCAGCCCAGGACTAGGAGTGTCGTTCTTC. Translating it yields CASSPGLGVSFF.

In this sample, this clone turned up a few times. This chain joins TRBV18 and TRBJ2-3, with D perhaps matching TRBD2 (6 bases). V gave up 3 bases and J gave up 8 bases, with 18 bases separating them. The CDR3 has 15 amino acids. Germline CDR1 KGHSH, CDR2 LQKENI. The CDR3 loop reads CASSPGGSKVGTQYF. CDR3 DNA: TGTGCCAGCTCACCGGGGGGTTCCAAGGTCGGTACGCAGTATTTT.

This clone appeared once. The CDR3 spells CASSPRQGLAGEAFF. The CDR3, as DNA: TGTGCCAGCTCACCCCGACAGGGGTTAGCTGGTGAAGCTTTCTTT. The chain employs TRBV18 and TRBJ1-1; the match to TRBD1 covers 8 bases. V shed 3 bases, J shed 7 bases, and the junction held 10 bases outside the gene matches. Germline lookup yields CDR1 KGHSH and CDR2 LQKENI. This CDR3 is 15 amino acids long. The variable domain in full, with the rest retrieved from reference TRBV18 and TRBJ1-1, is NAGVMQNPRHLVRRRGQEARLRCSPMKGHSHVYWYRQLPEEGLKFMVYLQKENIIDESGMPKERFSAEFPKEGPSILRIQQVVRGDSAAYFCASSPRQGLAGEAFFGQGTRLTVV.

The table lists this clone with a few counts. The V call is TRBV12-1, the J call TRBJ1-2; TRBD1 is taken as the D call from the table, unchecked against the DNA. TRBV12-1 is a known pseudogene. The CDR3 contains 15 residues. Written as DNA, the CDR3 is TGTGCCAGCAGCTTTCGAGCGACAGGACCTTATGGCTACACCTTC. Translation gives CASSFRATGPYGYTF.

The rearrangement uses TRBV18 and TRBJ2-1; 13 bases map to TRBD2. Germline values: CDR1 KGHSH, CDR2 LQKENI. The CDR3 runs 16 residues. The V and J ends lost 6 bases and 0 bases, in that order; junction bases with no gene match: 2. The CDR3 sequence is CASSWTSGSSYNEQFF. The CDR3 DNA reads TGTGCCAGCTCCTGGACTAGCGGGAGCTCCTACAATGAGCAGTTCTTC.

This clone came up once. This rearrangement joins TRBV14 to TRBJ1-2, with D unresolved. V dropped 3 bases and J dropped 4 bases, with 9 bases sitting between them. The V gene's germline CDR1 is SGHDN and CDR2 FVKESK. This CDR3 contains 13 residues. The CDR3 here is CASSQELSYGYTF. As DNA, the CDR3 is TGTGCCAGCAGCCAGGAGTTGAGCTATGGCTACACCTTC.

This sequence joins TRBV19 and TRBJ2-1; no definite D call. CDR3 length: 17 residues. CDR1 is LNHDA and CDR2 is SQIVND in the germline V gene (reference sequence). Trimming left V 1 base short and J 0 bases short, with 13 bases between. The DNA for the CDR3 is TGTGCCAGTAGTATAGGTCCCAGCGCGAGCTCCTACAATGAGCAGTTCTTC. It yields the protein CASSIGPSASSYNEQFF. Full variable domain (outside the CDR3, taken from reference TRBV19 and TRBJ2-1): DGGITQSPKYLFRKEGQNVTLSCEQNLNHDAMYWYRQDPGQGLRLIYYSQIVNDFQKGDIAEGYSVSREKKESFPLTVTSAQKNPTAFYLCASSIGPSASSYNEQFFGPGTRLTVL.

This chain uses TRBV5-1 with TRBJ2-5, with 9 bases that match TRBD2. V was clipped by 0 bases and J by 5 bases; unmatched bases: 5. The germline V gene has CDR1 SGHRS and CDR2 YFSETQ. This CDR3 is 15 amino acids long. The CDR3 DNA sequence: TGCGCCAGCAGCTTGGCCGCGGGAGGGACGGAGACCCAGTACTTC. It translates to CASSLAAGGTETQYF.

The chain is built from TRBV6-5 and TRBJ1-5, with 8 bases lining up with TRBD1. The CDR3 length is 14 residues. V gave up 6 bases and J gave up 6 bases; unmatched junction bases: 7. Looked up from germline, CDR1 is MNHEY and CDR2 is SVGAGI. CDR3 amino acids: CASSGTGEGQPQHF. Here the CDR3 DNA reads TGTGCCAGCAGCGGGACAGGAGAGGGTCAGCCCCAGCATTTT.

The chain carries TRBV5-1 and TRBJ1-3, with D possibly being TRBD1 (5 bases). V lost 2 bases, J lost 0 bases, and 9 bases lay in between. Germline assignment: CDR1 SGHRS and CDR2 YFSETQ. The CDR3 consists of 15 residues. In nucleotides, the CDR3 is TGCGCCAGCAGCTTTGACAGCACCTCTGGAAACACCATATATTTT. Its protein is CASSFDSTSGNTIYF.

The rearrangement links TRBV19 to TRBJ2-1; the D gene is possibly TRBD2 (6 bases). The CDR3 has 15 amino acids. V lost 5 bases, J lost 4 bases, and 15 bases lay in between. Germline lookup yields CDR1 LNHDA and CDR2 SQIVND (reference sequence). The CDR3 DNA follows: TGTGCCAGTAGTCCTGACTGGGGAGGATACAATGAGCAGTTCTTC. Translated, it gives CASSPDWGGYNEQFF.

The chain recombines TRBV4-3 with TRBJ1-1; the D is unclear. Deletions cut 4 bases from V and 0 bases from J, with 9 bases between. The CDR3 runs 14 residues. In germline, CDR1 is LGHNA, CDR2 YSLEER. DNA of the CDR3: TGCGCCAGCAGCCCAGGCTTCATGAACACTGAAGCTTTCTTT. Translated: CASSPGFMNTEAFF.

The V and J genes are TRBV25-1 and TRBJ2-5, with 8 bases identical to TRBD1. The CDR3 has 13 residues. Germline CDR1 and CDR2: MGHDK and SYGVNS. The V gene end was trimmed by 6 bases and the J gene end by 5 bases; junction bases not matched to a gene: 5. The CDR3 region has the DNA TGTGCCAGCAGGAGGACAGGGCGCGAGACCCAGTACTTC. This encodes CASRRTGRETQYF.